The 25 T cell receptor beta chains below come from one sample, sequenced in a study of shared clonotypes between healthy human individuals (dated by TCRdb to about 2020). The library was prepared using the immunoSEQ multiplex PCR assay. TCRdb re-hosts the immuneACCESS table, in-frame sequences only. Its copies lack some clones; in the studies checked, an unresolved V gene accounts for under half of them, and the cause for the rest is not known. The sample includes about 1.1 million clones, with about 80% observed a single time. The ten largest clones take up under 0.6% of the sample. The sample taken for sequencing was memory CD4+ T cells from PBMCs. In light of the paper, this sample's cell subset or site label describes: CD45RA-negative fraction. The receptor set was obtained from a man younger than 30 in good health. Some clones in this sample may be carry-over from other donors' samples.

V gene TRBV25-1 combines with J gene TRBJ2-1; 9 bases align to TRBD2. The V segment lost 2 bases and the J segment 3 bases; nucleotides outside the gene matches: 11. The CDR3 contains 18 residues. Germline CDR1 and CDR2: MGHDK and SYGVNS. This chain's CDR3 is CASSEGVASGTVYNEQFF. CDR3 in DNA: TGTGCCAGCAGTGAAGGTGTGGCTAGCGGGACCGTCTACAATGAGCAGTTCTTC.

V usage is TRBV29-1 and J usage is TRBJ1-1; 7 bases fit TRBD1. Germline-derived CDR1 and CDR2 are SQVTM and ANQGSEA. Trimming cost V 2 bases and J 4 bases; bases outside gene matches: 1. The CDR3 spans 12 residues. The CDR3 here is CSVEQGGTEAFF. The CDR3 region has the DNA TGCAGCGTTGAACAGGGGGGCACTGAAGCTTTCTTT.

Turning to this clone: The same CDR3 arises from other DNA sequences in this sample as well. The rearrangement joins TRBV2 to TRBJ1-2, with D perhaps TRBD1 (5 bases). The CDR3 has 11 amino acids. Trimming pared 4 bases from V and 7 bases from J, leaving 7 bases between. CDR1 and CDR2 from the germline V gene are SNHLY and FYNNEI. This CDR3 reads CASSVRGGYTF. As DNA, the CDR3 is TGTGCCAGCAGTGTTAGGGGTGGCTACACCTTC.

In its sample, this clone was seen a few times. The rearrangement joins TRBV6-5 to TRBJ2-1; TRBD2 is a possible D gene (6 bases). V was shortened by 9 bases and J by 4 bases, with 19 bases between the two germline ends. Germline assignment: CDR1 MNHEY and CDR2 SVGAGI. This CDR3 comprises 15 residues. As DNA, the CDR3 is TGTGCCAGTCGTCTAGCGCCTGGCCCGTACAATGAGCAGTTCTTC. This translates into CASRLAPGPYNEQFF.

The DNA for the CDR3 is TGTGCCAGCAGCCGGTTTAGCGCATCACAGCTAGGCACAGATACGCAGTATTTT. This codes for CASSRFSASQLGTDTQYF. The V and J genes are TRBV7-2 and TRBJ2-3, with a weak D call TRBD2 (5 bases). The germline V gene encodes CDR1 SGHTA and CDR2 FQGNSA. CDR3 length: 18 residues. Trimming stripped 5 bases from V and 1 base from J, with 22 bases between.

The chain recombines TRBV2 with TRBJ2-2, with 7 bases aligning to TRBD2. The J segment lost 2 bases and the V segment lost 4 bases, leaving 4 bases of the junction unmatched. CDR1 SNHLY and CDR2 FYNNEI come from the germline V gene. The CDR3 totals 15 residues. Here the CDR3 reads CASSGTRLNTGELFF. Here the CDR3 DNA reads TGTGCCAGCAGTGGGACTAGATTAAACACCGGGGAGCTGTTTTTT.

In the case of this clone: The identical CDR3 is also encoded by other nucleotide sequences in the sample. Here the CDR3 reads CASSPDRVYGYTF. In DNA form, the CDR3 reads TGTGCCAGCAGCCCCGACAGAGTTTATGGCTACACCTTC. The rearrangement links TRBV7-2 to TRBJ1-2, with D possibly TRBD1 on 5 matching bases. The CDR3 covers 13 residues. Germline V gene sequence: CDR1 SGHTA, CDR2 FQGNSA. Trimming removed 5 bases from V and 5 bases from J, with 12 bases in between.

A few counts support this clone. This CDR3 reads CASSPQGSGYYEQYF. The CDR3, as DNA: TGTGCCAGCAGCCCCCAGGGGTCTGGCTACTACGAGCAGTACTTC. The chain carries TRBV7-3 and TRBJ2-7, with D perhaps TRBD1 (6 bases). Trimming removed 5 bases at V and 3 bases at J, with 17 bases between. CDR3 size: 15 residues. Germline CDR1 SGHTA, CDR2 FQGTGA.

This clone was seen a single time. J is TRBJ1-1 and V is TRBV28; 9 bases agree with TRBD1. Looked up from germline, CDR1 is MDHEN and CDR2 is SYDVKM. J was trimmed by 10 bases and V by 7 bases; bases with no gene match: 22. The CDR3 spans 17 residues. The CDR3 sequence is CASTYLPGQGNLVGAFF. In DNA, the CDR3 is TGTGCCAGCACCTATCTACCGGGACAGGGCAATTTGGTTGGAGCTTTCTTT.

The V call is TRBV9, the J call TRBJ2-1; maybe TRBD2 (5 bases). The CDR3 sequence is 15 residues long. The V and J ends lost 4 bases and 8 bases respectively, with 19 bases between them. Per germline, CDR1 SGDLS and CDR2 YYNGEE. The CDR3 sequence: CASSPRGAGRYEQFF. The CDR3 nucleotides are TGTGCCAGCAGCCCCCGGGGAGCCGGAAGGTATGAGCAGTTCTTC. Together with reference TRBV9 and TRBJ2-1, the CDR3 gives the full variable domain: DSGVTQTPKHLITATGQRVTLRCSPRSGDLSVYWYQQSLDQGLQFLIQYYNGEERAKGNILERFSAQQFPDLHSELNLSSLELGDSALYFCASSPRGAGRYEQFFGPGTRLTVL.

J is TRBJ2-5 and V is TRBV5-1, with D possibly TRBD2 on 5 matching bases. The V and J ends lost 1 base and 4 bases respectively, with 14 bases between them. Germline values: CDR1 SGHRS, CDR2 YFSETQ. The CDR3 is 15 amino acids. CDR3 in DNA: TGCGCCAGCAGCTTGTGGTCTAGCCCTCTAGAGACCCAGTACTTC. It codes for CASSLWSSPLETQYF.

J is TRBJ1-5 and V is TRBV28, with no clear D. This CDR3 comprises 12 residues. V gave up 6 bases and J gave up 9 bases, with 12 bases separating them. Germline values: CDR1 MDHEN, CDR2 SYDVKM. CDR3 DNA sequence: TGTGCCAGCAGAGGATATGAGGGGCCCCAGCATTTT. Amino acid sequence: CASRGYEGPQHF. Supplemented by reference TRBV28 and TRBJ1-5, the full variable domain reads DVKVTQSSRYLVKRTGEKVFLECVQDMDHENMFWYRQDPGLGLRLIYFSYDVKMKEKGDIPEGYSVSREKKERFSLILESASTNQTSMYLCASRGYEGPQHFGDGTRLSIL.

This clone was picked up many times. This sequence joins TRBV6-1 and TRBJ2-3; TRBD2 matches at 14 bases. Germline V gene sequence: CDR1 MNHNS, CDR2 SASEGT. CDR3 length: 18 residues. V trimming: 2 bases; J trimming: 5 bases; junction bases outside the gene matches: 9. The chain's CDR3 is CASSELGGTSGSGDTQYF. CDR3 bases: TGTGCCAGCAGTGAACTCGGAGGGACTAGCGGGAGTGGAGATACGCAGTATTTT.

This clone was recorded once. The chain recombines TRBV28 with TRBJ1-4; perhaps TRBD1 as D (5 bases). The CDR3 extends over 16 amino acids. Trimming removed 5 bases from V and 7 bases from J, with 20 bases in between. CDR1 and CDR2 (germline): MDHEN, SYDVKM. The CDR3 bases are TGTGCCAGCAGTCCCCCCGACGCGGTCACAGGTGAAAAACTGTTTTTT. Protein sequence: CASSPPDAVTGEKLFF.

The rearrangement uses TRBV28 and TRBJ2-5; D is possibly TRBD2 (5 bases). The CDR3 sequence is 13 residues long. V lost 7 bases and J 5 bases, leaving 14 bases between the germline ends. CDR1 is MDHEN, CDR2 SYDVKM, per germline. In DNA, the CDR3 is TGTGCCAGCACGAGGGAGAGGTGGGAGACCCAGTACTTC. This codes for CASTRERWETQYF.

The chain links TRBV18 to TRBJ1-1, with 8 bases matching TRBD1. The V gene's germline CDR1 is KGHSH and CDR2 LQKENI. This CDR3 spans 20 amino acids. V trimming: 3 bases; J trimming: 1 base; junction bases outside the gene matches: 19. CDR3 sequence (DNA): TGTGCCAGCTCACCCAGCCCGGGTATCCAGGGGGCCAGTTGGAACACTGAAGCTTTCTTT. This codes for CASSPSPGIQGASWNTEAFF.

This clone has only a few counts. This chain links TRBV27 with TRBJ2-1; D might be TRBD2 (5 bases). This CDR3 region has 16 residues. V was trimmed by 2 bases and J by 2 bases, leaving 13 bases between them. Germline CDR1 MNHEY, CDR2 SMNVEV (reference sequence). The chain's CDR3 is CASSLSTRAPYNEQFF. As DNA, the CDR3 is TGTGCCAGCAGTTTAAGTACGAGGGCGCCCTACAATGAGCAGTTCTTC.

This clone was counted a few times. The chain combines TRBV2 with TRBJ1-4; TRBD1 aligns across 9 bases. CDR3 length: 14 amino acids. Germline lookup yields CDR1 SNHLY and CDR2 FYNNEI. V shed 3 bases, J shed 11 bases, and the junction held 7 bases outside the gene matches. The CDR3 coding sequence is TGTGCCAGCAGTGACGGGGACAGGGTGGGGAAACTGTTTTTT. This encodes CASSDGDRVGKLFF. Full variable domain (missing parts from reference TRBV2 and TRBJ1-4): EPEVTQTPSHQVTQMGQEVILRCVPISNHLYFYWYRQILGQKVEFLVSFYNNEISEKSEIFDDQFSVERPDGSNFTLKIRSTKLEDSAMYFCASSDGDRVGKLFFGSGTQLSVL.

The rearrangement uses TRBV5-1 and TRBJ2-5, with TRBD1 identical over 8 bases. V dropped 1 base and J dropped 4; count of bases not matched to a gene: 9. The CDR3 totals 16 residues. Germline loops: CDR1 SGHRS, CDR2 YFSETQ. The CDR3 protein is CASSLTGQGSPETQYF. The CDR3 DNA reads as TGCGCCAGCAGCTTGACCGGACAGGGTTCCCCAGAGACCCAGTACTTC.

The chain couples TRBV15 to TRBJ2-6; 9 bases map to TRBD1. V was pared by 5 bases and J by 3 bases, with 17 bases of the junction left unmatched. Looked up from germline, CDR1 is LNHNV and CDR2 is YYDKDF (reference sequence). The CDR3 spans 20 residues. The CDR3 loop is CATSYGDNRGPPFGANVLTF. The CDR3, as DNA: TGTGCCACCAGCTACGGCGACAACAGGGGGCCACCCTTTGGGGCCAACGTCCTGACTTTC.

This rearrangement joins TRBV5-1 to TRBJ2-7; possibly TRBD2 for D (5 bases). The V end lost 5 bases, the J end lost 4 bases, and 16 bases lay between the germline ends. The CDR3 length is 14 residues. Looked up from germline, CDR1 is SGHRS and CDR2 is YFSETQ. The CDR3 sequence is CASRPGNSNYEQYF. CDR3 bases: TGCGCCAGCAGACCCGGGAACAGCAATTACGAGCAGTACTTC.

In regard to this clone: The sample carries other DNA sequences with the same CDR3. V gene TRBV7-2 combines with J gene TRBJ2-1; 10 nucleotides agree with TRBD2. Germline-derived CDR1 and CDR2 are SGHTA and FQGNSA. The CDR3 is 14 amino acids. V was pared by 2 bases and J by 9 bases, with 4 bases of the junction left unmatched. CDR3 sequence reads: CASSLLAGVGEQFF. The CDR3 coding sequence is TGTGCCAGCAGCTTACTAGCGGGAGTAGGTGAGCAGTTCTTC.

The CDR3 nucleotides read TGTGCCAGCTTACCTGGGACAAGGGTATTCAATGAGCAGTTCTTC. It encodes CASLPGTRVFNEQFF. The chain recombines TRBV18 with TRBJ2-1; TRBD1 is a possible D gene (6 bases). The CDR3 loop spans 15 amino acids. The V gene lost 7 bases and the J gene lost 6 bases, with 19 bases spanning the gap. The germline V gene encodes CDR1 KGHSH and CDR2 LQKENI.

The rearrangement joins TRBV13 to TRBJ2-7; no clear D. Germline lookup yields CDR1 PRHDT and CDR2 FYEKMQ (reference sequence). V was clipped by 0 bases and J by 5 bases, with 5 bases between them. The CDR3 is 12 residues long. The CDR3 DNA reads TGTGCCAGCAGCTTAGGCCTGCACGAGCAGTACTTC. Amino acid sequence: CASSLGLHEQYF.

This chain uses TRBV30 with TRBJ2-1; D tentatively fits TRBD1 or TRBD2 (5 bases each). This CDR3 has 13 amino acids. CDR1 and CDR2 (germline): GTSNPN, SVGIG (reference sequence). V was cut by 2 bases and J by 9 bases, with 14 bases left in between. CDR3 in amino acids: CAWSRFDGGEQFF. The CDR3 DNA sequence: TGTGCCTGGAGTAGATTTGATGGGGGTGAGCAGTTCTTC.